Below are 10 T cell receptor beta chains sequenced from a single sample in a study of shared clonotypes between healthy human individuals. The naive CD8 subset, CD45RO-negative cells positively selected for CCR7, excluded terminally differentiated effector memory CD45RA+ cells. The method was immunoSEQ multiplex PCR; TCRdb's version includes in-frame clones alone and lacks a portion of them. The table lists about 1.9 million clones, about 93% of them singletons. The material sequenced was naive CD8+ T cells from PBMCs. These receptors all come from a man between 18 and 35 years old in good health. Some clones in this sample may be carry-over from other donors' samples.

This chain uses TRBV10-1 with TRBJ2-7, with a weak D call TRBD2 (6 bases). The V gene lost 5 bases and the J gene lost 2 bases, with 10 bases spanning the gap. Germline V gives CDR1 WNHNN, CDR2 SYGVQD (reference sequence). There are 13 residues in the CDR3. In DNA, the CDR3 is TGCGCCAGCAGTCGGGACTCAACCTACGAGCAGTACTTC. Translation: CASSRDSTYEQYF.

V is TRBV28 and J is TRBJ2-5, with D tentatively TRBD1 (6 bases). CDR1 is MDHEN and CDR2 is SYDVKM in the germline V gene. The V end lost 8 bases, the J end lost 0 bases, and 19 bases lay between the germline ends. This CDR3 spans 16 amino acids. The CDR3 sequence: CASGSTWGPYQETQYF. The CDR3 nucleotides are TGTGCCAGCGGTTCAACCTGGGGGCCATACCAAGAGACCCAGTACTTC.

J is TRBJ2-6 and V is TRBV4-1, with D unresolved. V lost 0 bases to trimming and J lost 2 bases, with 23 bases between them. The CDR3 consists of 21 residues. Germline V CDR1 and CDR2: MGHRA, YSYEKL. The CDR3 protein is CASSQDTAWSPGRPGANVLTF. The CDR3 DNA sequence: TGCGCCAGCAGCCAAGATACAGCTTGGAGCCCTGGACGGCCTGGGGCCAACGTCCTGACTTTC.

This sequence joins TRBV6-1 and TRBJ2-2, with D possibly being TRBD2 (6 bases). CDR1 is MNHNS and CDR2 is SASEGT in the germline V gene. This CDR3 has 17 residues. The ends were cut back, 2 bases at V and 1 base at J, with 14 bases in the middle. In nucleotides, the CDR3 is TGTGCCAGCAGTGAACGATTCCGAGCGGGGAACACCGGGGAGCTGTTTTTT. Its translation is CASSERFRAGNTGELFF.

This clone was observed a single time. The chain links TRBV5-5 to TRBJ2-7; 7 bases match TRBD1. The germline V gene has CDR1 SGHKS and CDR2 YYEKEE (reference sequence). This CDR3 is 14 amino acids long. V lost 2 bases and J lost 0; bases outside the gene matches: 2. CDR3 sequence (DNA): TGTGCCAGCAGCTTCGGGACAGCCTCCTACGAGCAGTACTTC. This codes for CASSFGTASYEQYF.

This chain uses TRBV6-1 with TRBJ1-2, with D possibly TRBD1 on 5 matching bases. CDR1 is MNHNS, CDR2 SASEGT, per germline. CDR3 length: 16 amino acids. Trimming cost V 4 bases and J 4 bases, with 19 bases left between them. CDR3 in DNA: TGTGCCAGCAGTGCAAGCAGAACAGGACGGCCCTATGGCTACACCTTC. Translation gives CASSASRTGRPYGYTF.

The count of this clone is one. The same CDR3 arises from other DNA sequences in this sample as well. The chain has TRBV7-9 and TRBJ2-7; 8 bases line up with TRBD1. The CDR3 consists of 14 residues. The germline CDR1 and CDR2 sequences are SEHNR and FQNEAQ (reference sequence). V was pared by 0 bases and J by 4 bases, with 2 bases of the junction left unmatched. CDR3 in DNA: TGTGCCAGCAGCTTAGCGGGACAGGTATACGAGCAGTACTTC. Protein product: CASSLAGQVYEQYF.

This chain links TRBV29-1 with TRBJ1-2; 7 nucleotides line up with TRBD1. The CDR3 runs 15 residues. The ends lost 3 bases at V and 4 bases at J; junction bases unmatched: 11. Germline CDR1 SQVTM, CDR2 ANQGSEA. CDR3 coding DNA: TGCAGCGTTGATCGGGACAGCGGGGACTTCTATGGCTACACCTTC. Its translation is CSVDRDSGDFYGYTF. Full variable domain (rest looked up from reference TRBV29-1 and TRBJ1-2): SAVISQKPSRDICQRGTSLTIQCQVDSQVTMMFWYRQQPGQSLTLIATANQGSEATYESGFVIDKFPISRPNLTFSTLTVSNMSPEDSSIYLCSVDRDSGDFYGYTFGSGTRLTVV.

The chain links TRBV27 to TRBJ2-6; TRBD1 aligns across 7 bases. Trimming took 8 bases from V and 2 from J; bases not matched to a gene: 9. Germline V CDR1 and CDR2: MNHEY, SMNVEV (reference sequence). The CDR3 has 16 amino acids. The CDR3 DNA reads TGTGCCAGCGGTCGGACAGGCATTACTGGGGCCAACGTCCTGACTTTC. Encoded protein: CASGRTGITGANVLTF.

The DNA of the CDR3 is TGTGCCAGCAGCTCCCTGCTGGGACAGGGGGAAGATGGCTACACCTTC. It codes for CASSSLLGQGEDGYTF. V usage is TRBV7-8 and J usage is TRBJ1-2; 11 bases agree with TRBD1. The CDR3 has 16 residues. V was pared by 4 bases and J by 6 bases, with 10 bases of the junction left unmatched. Looked up from germline, CDR1 is SGHVS and CDR2 is FQNEAQ.